Sequencing of this T cell receptor (beta chain) was carried out in a study of blood T cell repertoires in COVID-19. Sequenced by immunoSEQ multiplex PCR; TCRdb stores in-frame clones only, minus some. The table shows about 250,000 clones, with over 75% occurring only once. The sample taken for sequencing was peripheral blood. The TCR originated in a woman in her 30s with acute or convalescent COVID-19.

The CDR3 DNA reads TGTGCCAGCAGTTACTCGGGGGACAGGGGCCACAATCAGCCCCAGCATTTT. Translation gives CASSYSGDRGHNQPQHF. This chain joins TRBV6-2 or TRBV6-3 and TRBJ1-5; TRBD1 agrees at 10 bases. The junction had 5 bases not matched to a gene; V was cut back by 0 bases and J by 3 bases. CDR1 MNHEY and CDR2 SVGEGT come from the germline V gene. This CDR3 is built from 17 residues.